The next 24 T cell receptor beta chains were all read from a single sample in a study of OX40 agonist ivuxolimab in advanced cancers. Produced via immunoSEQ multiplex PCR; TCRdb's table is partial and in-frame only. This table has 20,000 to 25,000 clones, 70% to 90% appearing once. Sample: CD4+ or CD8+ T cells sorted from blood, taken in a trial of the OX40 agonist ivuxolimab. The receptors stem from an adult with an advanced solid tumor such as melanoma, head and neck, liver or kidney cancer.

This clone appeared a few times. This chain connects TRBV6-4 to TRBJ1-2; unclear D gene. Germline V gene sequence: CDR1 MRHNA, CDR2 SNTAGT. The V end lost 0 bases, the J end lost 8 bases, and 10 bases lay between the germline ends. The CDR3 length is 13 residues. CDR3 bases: TGTGCCAGCAGTGACTCGACGGTGGGGGGCTACACCTTC. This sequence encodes CASSDSTVGGYTF.

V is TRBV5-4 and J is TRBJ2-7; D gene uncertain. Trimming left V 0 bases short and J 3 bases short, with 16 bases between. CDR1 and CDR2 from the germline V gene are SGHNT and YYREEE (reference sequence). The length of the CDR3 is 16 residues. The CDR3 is CASSLAGSSENYEQYF. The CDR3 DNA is TGTGCCAGCAGCTTGGCGGGCAGCTCTGAGAACTACGAGCAGTACTTC.

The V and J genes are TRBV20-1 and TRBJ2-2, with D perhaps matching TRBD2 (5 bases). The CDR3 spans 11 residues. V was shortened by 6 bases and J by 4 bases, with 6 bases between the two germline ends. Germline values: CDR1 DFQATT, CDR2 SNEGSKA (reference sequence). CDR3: CSAEGTGELFF. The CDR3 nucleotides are TGCAGTGCAGAGGGCACCGGGGAGCTGTTTTTT.

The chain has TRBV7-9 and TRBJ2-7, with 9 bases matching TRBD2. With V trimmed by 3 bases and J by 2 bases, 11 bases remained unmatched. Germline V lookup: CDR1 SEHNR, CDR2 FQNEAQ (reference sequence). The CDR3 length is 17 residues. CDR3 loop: CASSLGEIAGDTYEQYF. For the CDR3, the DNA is TGTGCCAGCAGCTTGGGGGAGATAGCGGGAGATACCTACGAGCAGTACTTC. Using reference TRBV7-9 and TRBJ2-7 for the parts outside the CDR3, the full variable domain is DTGVSQNPRHKITKRGQNVTFRCDPISEHNRLYWYRQTLGQGPEFLTYFQNEAQLEKSRLLSDRFSAERPKGSFSTLEIQRTEQGDSAMYLCASSLGEIAGDTYEQYFGPGTRLTVT.

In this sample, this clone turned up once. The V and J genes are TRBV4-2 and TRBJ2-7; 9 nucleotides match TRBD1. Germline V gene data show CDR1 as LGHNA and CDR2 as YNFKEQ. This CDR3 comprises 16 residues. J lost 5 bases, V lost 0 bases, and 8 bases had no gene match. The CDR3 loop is CASSQEGGTGQNEQYF. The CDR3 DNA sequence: TGTGCCAGCAGCCAAGAGGGAGGGACAGGGCAAAACGAGCAGTACTTC.

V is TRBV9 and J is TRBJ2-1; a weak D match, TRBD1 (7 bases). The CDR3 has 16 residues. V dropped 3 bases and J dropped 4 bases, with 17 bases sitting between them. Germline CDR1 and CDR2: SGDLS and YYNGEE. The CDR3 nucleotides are TGTGCCAGCAGCGGGAGTGCGGGGACAGAATACAATGAGCAGTTCTTC. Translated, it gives CASSGSAGTEYNEQFF.

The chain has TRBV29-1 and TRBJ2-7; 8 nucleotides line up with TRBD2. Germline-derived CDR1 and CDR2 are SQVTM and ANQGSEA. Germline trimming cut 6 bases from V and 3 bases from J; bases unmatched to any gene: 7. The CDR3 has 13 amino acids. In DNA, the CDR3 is TGCAGCGTGTTCGGGGGGGACAACTACGAGCAGTACTTC. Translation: CSVFGGDNYEQYF.

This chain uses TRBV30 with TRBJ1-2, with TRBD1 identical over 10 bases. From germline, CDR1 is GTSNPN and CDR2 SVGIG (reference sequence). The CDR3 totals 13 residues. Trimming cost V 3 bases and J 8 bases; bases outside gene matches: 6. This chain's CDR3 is CAWSLDRGLGYTF. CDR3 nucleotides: TGTGCCTGGAGCCTTGACAGGGGGCTAGGCTACACCTTC.

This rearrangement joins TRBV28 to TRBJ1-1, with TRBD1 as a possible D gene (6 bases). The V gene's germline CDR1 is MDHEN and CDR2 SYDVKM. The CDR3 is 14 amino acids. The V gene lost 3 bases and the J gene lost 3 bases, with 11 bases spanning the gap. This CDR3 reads CASSLEQGDTEAFF. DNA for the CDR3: TGTGCCAGCAGTTTGGAACAGGGTGACACTGAAGCTTTCTTT.

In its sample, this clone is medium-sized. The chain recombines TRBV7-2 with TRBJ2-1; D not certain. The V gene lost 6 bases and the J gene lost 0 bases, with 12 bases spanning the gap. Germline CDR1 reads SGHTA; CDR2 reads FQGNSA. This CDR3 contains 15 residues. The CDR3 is CASSSDQSSYNEQFF. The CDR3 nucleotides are TGTGCCAGCAGTTCCGACCAGAGCTCCTACAATGAGCAGTTCTTC.

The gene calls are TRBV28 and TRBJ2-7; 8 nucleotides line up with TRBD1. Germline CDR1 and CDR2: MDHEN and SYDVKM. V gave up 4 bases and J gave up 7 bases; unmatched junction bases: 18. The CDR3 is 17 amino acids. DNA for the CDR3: TGTGCCAGCAGTTGGCCCTCAGGTGGGGGACAGGTCTATGAGCAGTACTTC. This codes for CASSWPSGGGQVYEQYF. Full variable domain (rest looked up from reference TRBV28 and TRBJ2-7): DVKVTQSSRYLVKRTGEKVFLECVQDMDHENMFWYRQDPGLGLRLIYFSYDVKMKEKGDIPEGYSVSREKKERFSLILESASTNQTSMYLCASSWPSGGGQVYEQYFGPGTRLTVT.

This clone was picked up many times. CDR3 loop: CASKGVIRTANGELFF. For the CDR3, the DNA is TGTGCCAGCAAGGGGGTTATCAGGACAGCGAACGGGGAGCTGTTTTTT. This chain connects TRBV7-9 to TRBJ2-2; the D gene is possibly TRBD1 (6 bases). V was shortened by 7 bases and J by 7 bases, with 22 bases between the two germline ends. Germline-derived CDR1 and CDR2 are SEHNR and FQNEAQ (reference sequence). The CDR3 is 16 amino acids.

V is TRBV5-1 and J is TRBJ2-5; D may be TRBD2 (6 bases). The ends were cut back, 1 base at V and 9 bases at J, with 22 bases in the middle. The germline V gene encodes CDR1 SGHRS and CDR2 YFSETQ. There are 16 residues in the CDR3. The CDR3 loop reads CASSLTIVTPTGAQYF. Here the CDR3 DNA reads TGCGCCAGCAGCTTGACCATTGTAACCCCCACGGGGGCCCAGTACTTC.

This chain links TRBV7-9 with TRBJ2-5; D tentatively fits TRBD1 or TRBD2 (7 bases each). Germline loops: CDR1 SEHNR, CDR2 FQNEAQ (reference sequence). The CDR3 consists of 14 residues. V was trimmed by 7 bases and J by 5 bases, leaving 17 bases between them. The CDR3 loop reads CASTSGGAEETQYF. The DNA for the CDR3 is TGTGCCAGCACCTCAGGGGGGGCAGAGGAGACCCAGTACTTC.

The CDR3 reads CASSSLAGDTQYF. The CDR3 DNA is TGTGCCAGCAGCTCACTAGCGGGAGATACGCAGTATTTT. The chain has TRBV7-6 and TRBJ2-3; 9 nucleotides agree with TRBD2. The CDR3 totals 13 residues. V was clipped by 4 bases and J by 5 bases; unmatched bases: 1. The germline V gene encodes CDR1 SGHVS and CDR2 FNYEAQ.

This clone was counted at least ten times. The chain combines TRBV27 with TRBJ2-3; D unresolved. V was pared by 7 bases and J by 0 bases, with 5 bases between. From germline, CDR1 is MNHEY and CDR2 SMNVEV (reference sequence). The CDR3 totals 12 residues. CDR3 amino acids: CASISSTDTQYF. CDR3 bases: TGTGCCAGCATTTCTAGCACAGATACGCAGTATTTT.

The DNA for the CDR3 is TGTGCCAGCAGCCCCGGGGGGGCCCCGTGGGAGCAGTACTTC. Translation gives CASSPGGAPWEQYF. V gene TRBV7-9 combines with J gene TRBJ2-7; 8 bases are shared with TRBD2. Germline CDR1 reads SEHNR; CDR2 reads FQNEAQ (reference sequence). The CDR3 extends over 14 amino acids. The junction had 10 bases not matched to a gene; V was cut back by 5 bases and J by 7 bases.

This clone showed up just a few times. CDR3 residues: CASSFAGRRSQYF. For the CDR3, the DNA is TGTGCCAGCAGCTTCGCGGGGCGTCGGAGCCAGTACTTC. The J gene is TRBJ2-5, the V gene TRBV7-7, with D possibly being TRBD2 (6 bases). Germline CDR1 is SSHAT and CDR2 is FNYEAQ (reference sequence). V lost 3 bases to trimming and J lost 10 bases, with 15 bases between them. The CDR3 contains 13 residues.

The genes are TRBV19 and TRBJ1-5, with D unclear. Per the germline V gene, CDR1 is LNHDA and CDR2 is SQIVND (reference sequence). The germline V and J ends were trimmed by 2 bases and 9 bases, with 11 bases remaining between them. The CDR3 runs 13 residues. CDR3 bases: TGTGCCAGTAGTATATCTCTGGGTATGCCCCAGCATTTT. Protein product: CASSISLGMPQHF.

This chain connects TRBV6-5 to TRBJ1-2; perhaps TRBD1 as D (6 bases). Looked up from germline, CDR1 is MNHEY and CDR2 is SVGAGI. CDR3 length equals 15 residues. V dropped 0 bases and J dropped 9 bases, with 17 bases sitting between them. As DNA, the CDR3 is TGTGCCAGCAGTTACTCGAACGGGGACAATGCGCGCTACACCTTC. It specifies CASSYSNGDNARYTF.

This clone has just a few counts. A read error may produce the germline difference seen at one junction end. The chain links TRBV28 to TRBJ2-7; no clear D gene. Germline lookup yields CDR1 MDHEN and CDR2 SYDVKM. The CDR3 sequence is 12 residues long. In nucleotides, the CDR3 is TGTGCCAGCACCCCCCGCGGCCACCCCCATGACTTC. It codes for CASTPRGHPHDF.

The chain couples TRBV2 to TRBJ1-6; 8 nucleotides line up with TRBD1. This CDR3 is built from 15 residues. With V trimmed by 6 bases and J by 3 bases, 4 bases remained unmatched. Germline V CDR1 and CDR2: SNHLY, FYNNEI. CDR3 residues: CASRGDRLYNSPLHF. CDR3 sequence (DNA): TGTGCCAGCAGGGGGGACAGGCTCTATAATTCACCCCTCCACTTT. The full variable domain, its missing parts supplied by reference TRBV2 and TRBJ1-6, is EPEVTQTPSHQVTQMGQEVILRCVPISNHLYFYWYRQILGQKVEFLVSFYNNEISEKSEIFDDQFSVERPDGSNFTLKIRSTKLEDSAMYFCASRGDRLYNSPLHFGNGTRLTVT.

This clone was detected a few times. The CDR3 here is CASSLAAGSDGYTF. In DNA form, the CDR3 reads TGCGCCAGCAGCTTGGCGGCAGGGAGCGATGGCTACACCTTC. The chain is built from TRBV5-1 and TRBJ1-2; D perhaps matches TRBD1 (5 bases). Trimming removed 0 bases from V and 6 bases from J, with 12 bases in between. In germline, CDR1 is SGHRS, CDR2 YFSETQ. The CDR3 has 14 residues.

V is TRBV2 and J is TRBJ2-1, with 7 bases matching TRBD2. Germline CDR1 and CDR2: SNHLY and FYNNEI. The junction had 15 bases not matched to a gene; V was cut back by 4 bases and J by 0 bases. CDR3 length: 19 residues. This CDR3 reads CASSGEGFEVTSSYNEQFF. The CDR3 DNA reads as TGTGCCAGCAGTGGGGAGGGCTTCGAAGTCACGAGCTCCTACAATGAGCAGTTCTTC.